This T cell receptor beta chain is from a study of shared clonotypes between healthy human individuals (dated by TCRdb to between 2020 and 2021). For context, the study as a whole: A few men and a couple of women, aged 18 to 49 years, made up the cohort. Blood TCR repertoires of five healthy adults were deeply sequenced to estimate repertoire size and the extent of clonotype sharing between individuals. To increase sequencing depth and limit assay-specific biases, different laboratories used diverse techniques to prepare libraries and sequence TCR repertoires. Per donor, three plates each were used for CD4 naive and CD4 memory, two for CD8 naive, and one for CD8 memory. Leukapheresis yielded between about 0.94 and 8.9 billion PBMCs per donor. On the study overall, not on this receptor specifically: Compared with non-shared clonotypes, the clonotypes found in all four sorted-subset donors had higher generation probabilities. Around 5.4% of naive CD4, roughly 3.5% of naive CD8, roughly 2.4% of memory CD4, and roughly 0.4% of memory CD8 clonotypes were shared across several donors. Incomplete sequencing was indicated by rarefaction of sorted-subset datasets, despite the large sequencing depth. Sampling was restricted to blood, and TCR repertoires in tissue are likely to differ from TCR repertoires in blood. Because the study included only a small number of donors, the genetic and exposure-history diversity represented was limited. Based on pairwise subsampling, the degree of clonotype sharing among donors was expected to be affected by sequencing depth. Larger estimated clonotype richness was generally found for naive subsets than for memory subsets.

The CDR3 runs 13 amino acids, cysteine and phenylalanine included. Of all the DNA, just the CDR3 is kept, 39 bases in frame from base 1. Via the germline V gene (reference sequence), CDR1 is SEHNR and CDR2 FQNEAQ. With regard to this clone: Its binding antigen is unknown. No base quality information exists; no much larger clone differs at one position.

Using the deep immunoSEQ assay, multiplex PCR amplified TCR CDR3 regions from genomic DNA. For each cell subset, the extracted genomic DNA was distributed evenly across all wells of several immunoSEQ 96-well plates, and each plate served as one replicate. Each replicate PCR for sorted subsets received roughly 0.2 ug genomic DNA, equal to 30,000 or so T cell genomes. Purified libraries were measured with a Qubit 3.0 fluorometer, size-checked on a Bioanalyzer 2100, and measured again with the KAPA Library Quantification kit. Each immunoSEQ 96-well plate was sequenced on its own single-read 150-cycle Illumina NextSeq 550 flow cell. Per the authors' processing: Because the immunoSEQ output included only junctional sequences and no quality scores, the filtering could not be the same as the filtering used for full-length reads. Sequences were annotated with PyIR, a Python wrapper for IgBLAST v1.9, using IMGT germline references to assign V/J genes and CDR3. Any read was removed if the V/J assignment was weak (E-value above 1e-6), the CDR3 was missing, or the read contained stop codons, out-of-frame junctions, or ambiguous translated residues. V3J clonotypes were defined as sequences sharing an identical inferred V gene, J gene, and CDR3 amino acid sequence. Percentage overlap between repertoires was computed as shared unique clonotypes divided by the size of the smaller repertoire. Richness of each repertoire was evaluated using RTK rarefaction, the Chao1 estimator, and Recon v2.1 estimates of unobserved clonotypes. Generation probabilities for all TCRbeta clonotypes obtained by the gDNA method from several donors were computed using OLGA. Sourced from immuneACCESS, this table was stored by TCRdb with only in-frame sequences that have V and J called. A share of the clones is absent; for the studies checked, an unresolved V gene accounts for under half, and the remainder has no known explanation. V, J and clone size are taken as reported in that table, and D and trimming were inferred from the DNA itself. The sample table lists approximately 2.3 million clones, approximately 93% of them with a count of one. Jointly, the top ten make up under 0.45% of the sample.

The donors were healthy, HIV-negative adults who had no recently reported acute infections or vaccinations. All donors were Caucasian adults living in Nashville, Tennessee, USA. CD4+ T cells were enriched through magnetic negative selection, after which naive cells were positively selected on CD45RA and the remaining negative fraction served as the memory subset. Blood was collected by leukapheresis, and PBMCs were isolated by Ficoll-Histopaque density gradient centrifugation and then cryopreserved in liquid nitrogen vapor phase. Analytical flow cytometry was used to check the purity and quantity of every magnetically sorted T cell population. Each sorted fraction had its genomic DNA isolated and then quantified by UV absorbance on a Nanodrop 2000c.

The clonotype originates from a man aged 18 to 30 in good health. Some clones in this sample may be carry-over from other donors' samples. The chain is made from TRBV7-9 and TRBJ2-5; no D gene can be assigned with confidence. Matching the DNA end better, TRBJ2-7 makes the J call doubtful. Material for sequencing was naive CD4+ T cells from PBMCs. Interpreted using the paper, the cell subset or site label stands for: CD45RA+ positively selected. The DNA sequence is as follows: TGTGCCAGCAGCAACGGACCTACCTACGAGCAGTACTTC. Its product reads: CASSNGPTYEQYF.